The 28 T cell receptor beta chains below come from one sample, sequenced in a study of glioma-infiltrating T cells. Amplification of TCR alpha and beta CDR3 regions from RNA used iRepertoire nested multiplex PCR. Each CDR3 protein gets one entry after TCRdb re-called the multiplex PCR reads with MiXCR. The sample contains about 140,000 distinct CDR3 sequences, 30% to 40% of which appear only once. The sequencing input was glioma tissue, nonneoplastic brain tissue, or PBMCs (not recorded which). These receptors all come from a human donor with low-grade glioma or glioblastoma, undergoing nonglioma brain surgery, or in good health (not recorded which).

The V gene is TRBV20-1, the J gene TRBJ2-2, with D maybe TRBD1 (6 bases). The V end lost 3 bases, the J end lost 1 base, and 9 bases lay between the germline ends. The CDR3 extends over 14 amino acids. CDR1 and CDR2 from the germline V gene are DFQATT and SNEGSKA (reference sequence). CDR3 DNA sequence: TGCAGTGCTAGGGCACAGGGGAACACCGGGGAGCTGTTTTTT. Translation: CSARAQGNTGELFF.

This sequence joins TRBV27 and TRBJ1-1; D is undetermined. The germline V gene has CDR1 MNHEY and CDR2 SMNVEV (reference sequence). Deletions cut 6 bases from V and 1 base from J, with 12 bases between. The CDR3 covers 14 residues. CDR3 in amino acids: CASSPGITNTEAFF. The DNA for the CDR3 is TGTGCCAGCAGCCCAGGTATAACGAACACTGAAGCTTTCTTT.

V and J are TRBV10-3 and TRBJ2-3; D might be TRBD1 or TRBD2, each matching 5 bases. V was pared by 4 bases and J by 4 bases, with 12 bases between. From germline, CDR1 is ENHRY and CDR2 SYGVKD. The CDR3 consists of 14 residues. The CDR3 spells CAISAARGADTQYF. The CDR3 nucleotides are TGTGCCATCAGTGCCGCGAGGGGAGCAGATACGCAGTATTTT.

The rearrangement links TRBV6-2 or TRBV6-3 to TRBJ2-3; perhaps TRBD2 as D (6 bases). Germline CDR1 reads MNHEY; CDR2 reads SVGEGT. V dropped 6 bases and J dropped 3 bases, with 19 bases sitting between them. There are 16 residues in the CDR3. The CDR3 DNA reads TGTGCCAGCAGCCCACCTTCTGGCGGGACGACAGATACGCAGTATTTT. Protein: CASSPPSGGTTDTQYF.

J is TRBJ1-5 and V is TRBV20-1; 9 bases fit TRBD1. Germline V gene lookup returns CDR1 DFQATT and CDR2 SNEGSKA (reference sequence). The CDR3 has 13 amino acids. CDR3 bases: TGCAGCACCACAGGGGGCGGCAATCAGCCCCAGCATTTT. It specifies CSTTGGGNQPQHF.

This clonotype was detected a few times. The chain employs TRBV27 and TRBJ2-5; D is possibly TRBD2 (6 bases). Germline CDR1 is MNHEY and CDR2 is SMNVEV (reference sequence). CDR3 length: 17 amino acids. V was clipped by 4 bases and J by 5 bases, with 23 bases between them. CDR3 loop: CASSCGTLLKLYETQYF. The CDR3 DNA is TGTGCCAGCAGTTGCGGGACTCTCCTAAAACTGTACGAGACCCAGTACTTC.

This clonotype was seen many times. J is TRBJ1-1 and V is TRBV7-2; D remains ambiguous. The CDR3 sequence is 12 residues long. V lost 1 base and J lost 6, with 6 bases in between. CDR1 and CDR2 (germline): SGHTA, FQGNSA. As DNA, the CDR3 is TGTGCCAGCAGCTTAGGGATGTCTGAAGCTTTCTTT. Its translation: CASSLGMSEAFF.

This clonotype has only a few counts. V is TRBV7-9 and J is TRBJ1-1; D gene uncertain. CDR1 is SEHNR and CDR2 is FQNEAQ in the germline V gene (reference sequence). The germline V and J ends were trimmed by 3 bases and 3 bases, with 5 bases remaining between them. This CDR3 spans 12 amino acids. CDR3 residues: CASSFGDTEAFF. The CDR3 nucleotides read TGTGCCAGCAGCTTTGGGGACACTGAAGCTTTCTTT. Filled out from reference TRBV7-9 and TRBJ1-1, the complete variable domain reads DTGVSQNPRHKITKRGQNVTFRCDPISEHNRLYWYRQTLGQGPEFLTYFQNEAQLEKSRLLSDRFSAERPKGSFSTLEIQRTEQGDSAMYLCASSFGDTEAFFGQGTRLTVV.

About this clonotype: A junction boundary mismatches the germline segment, possibly from a read error. The chain recombines TRBV7-2 with TRBJ2-1; D is uncertain. The CDR3 spans 8 residues. CDR1 is SGHTA, CDR2 FQGNSA, per germline. The CDR3 reads CASSPEDF. The CDR3, as DNA: TGTGCCAGCAGCCCTGAGGACTTC.

The chain is built from TRBV15 and TRBJ1-1; D unclear. Germline V lookup: CDR1 LNHNV, CDR2 YYDKDF (reference sequence). The V end lost 6 bases, the J end lost 3 bases, and 5 bases lay between the germline ends. The CDR3 contains 11 residues. The CDR3 reads CATRKDTEAFF. CDR3 sequence (DNA): TGTGCCACCAGGAAGGACACTGAAGCTTTCTTT.

As concerns this clonotype: One end of the junction fails to match germline, which may point to a read error. The V and J genes are TRBV6-2 or TRBV6-3 and TRBJ2-6; 11 positions match TRBD1. The germline V gene has CDR1 MNHEY and CDR2 SVGEGT. The CDR3 spans 19 residues. The chain's CDR3 is CAISASSGQGGPGANVLTF. The CDR3 DNA reads as TGTGCCATCAGTGCGTCTTCGGGACAGGGGGGACCTGGGGCCAACGTCCTGACTTTC.

In its sample, this clonotype was seen a few times. The gene calls are TRBV10-2 and TRBJ2-3, with no clear D. This CDR3 region has 12 residues. Trimming left V 2 bases short and J 4 bases short, with 4 bases between. Germline CDR1 is WSHSY and CDR2 is SAAADI. CDR3 loop: CASSEAADTQYF. The CDR3 coding sequence is TGCGCCAGCAGTGAGGCTGCAGATACGCAGTATTTT.

V usage is TRBV30 and J usage is TRBJ1-1; 9 bases map to TRBD1. Germline V gene sequence: CDR1 GTSNPN, CDR2 SVGIG (reference sequence). Unmatched junction bases numbered 7, after V lost 3 bases and J lost 5 bases. The CDR3 loop spans 14 amino acids. Here the CDR3 DNA reads TGTGCCTGGAGAACAACAGGGGGCGGGACTGAAGCTTTCTTT. Translated: CAWRTTGGGTEAFF.

This clonotype turned up a few times. This chain joins TRBV15 and TRBJ1-4; no clear D gene. The CDR3 loop spans 14 amino acids. V lost 3 bases and J lost 7, with 12 bases in between. Germline assignment: CDR1 LNHNV and CDR2 YYDKDF (reference sequence). CDR3 DNA sequence: TGTGCCACCAGCAGCAAACTGCAGAGTGAAAAACTGTTTTTT. This encodes CATSSKLQSEKLFF.

The chain joins TRBV20-1 to TRBJ1-2; possibly TRBD1 for D (6 bases). The CDR3 consists of 13 residues. Germline V gene lookup returns CDR1 DFQATT and CDR2 SNEGSKA (reference sequence). Trimming shortened V by 0 bases and J by 8 bases, and 13 bases separated the two germline ends. CDR3 sequence (DNA): TGCAGTGCTAGAGAGGCGACAGGCTGGGGCTACACCTTC. Its translation is CSAREATGWGYTF.

This clonotype appeared a few times. The V and J genes are TRBV6-1 and TRBJ2-1, with 7 positions matching TRBD2. With V trimmed by 5 bases and J by 4 bases, 11 bases remained unmatched. This CDR3 region has 16 residues. The germline V gene encodes CDR1 MNHNS and CDR2 SASEGT. The CDR3 protein is CASSPSQAGKYNEQFF. The DNA of the CDR3 is TGTGCCAGCAGTCCAAGTCAAGCGGGGAAATACAATGAGCAGTTCTTC.

This rearrangement joins TRBV4-1 to TRBJ2-2; D is possibly TRBD1 (6 bases). Looked up from germline, CDR1 is MGHRA and CDR2 is YSYEKL. Trimming removed 0 bases at V and 4 bases at J, with 21 bases between. The CDR3 spans 19 residues. The DNA for the CDR3 is TGCGCCAGCAGCCAAGAACGTCGATTCGGGCAGGGGACCACCGGGGAGCTGTTTTTT. Its translation is CASSQERRFGQGTTGELFF.

There are a few counts of this clonotype. This rearrangement joins TRBV6-1 to TRBJ2-3; 13 bases map to TRBD2. The CDR3 has 15 residues. Germline V gene sequence: CDR1 MNHNS, CDR2 SASEGT. Trimming took 7 bases from V and 4 from J; bases not matched to a gene: 5. CDR3 region: CASIKLAGGPDTQYF. The CDR3 DNA reads TGTGCCAGCATTAAACTAGCGGGAGGGCCAGATACGCAGTATTTT.

With regard to this clonotype: No conserved phenylalanine or tryptophan is present at the end of the CDR3, so a read error is the likely explanation. The chain uses TRBV20-1 and TRBJ2-4; D is perhaps TRBD2 (6 bases). CDR3 length: 11 amino acids. V lost 4 bases and J lost 8, with 9 bases in between. Germline-derived CDR1 and CDR2 are DFQATT and SNEGSKA (reference sequence). The CDR3 bases are TGCAGTGCTATCATAGCGGACATTCAGTACCTC. Protein product: CSAIIADIQYL.

The gene calls are TRBV28 and TRBJ1-4; D is perhaps TRBD1 (5 bases). Trimming stripped 6 bases from V and 6 bases from J, with 14 bases between. The CDR3 spans 14 residues. Germline V lookup: CDR1 MDHEN, CDR2 SYDVKM. The CDR3 DNA reads as TGTGCCAGCAGCTCAACCAGGGACGATGAAAAACTGTTTTTT. It codes for CASSSTRDDEKLFF. Using reference TRBV28 and TRBJ1-4 for the parts outside the CDR3, the full variable domain is DVKVTQSSRYLVKRTGEKVFLECVQDMDHENMFWYRQDPGLGLRLIYFSYDVKMKEKGDIPEGYSVSREKKERFSLILESASTNQTSMYLCASSSTRDDEKLFFGSGTQLSVL.

This sequence joins TRBV2 and TRBJ1-1; 7 positions match TRBD1. The CDR3 length is 15 residues. Germline V gene lookup returns CDR1 SNHLY and CDR2 FYNNEI. The trim removed 5 bases at V and 3 bases at J, leaving 9 bases unmatched. CDR3 nucleotide sequence: TGTGCCAGCAGTACGGGCCTTCAGGGGGACACTGAAGCTTTCTTT. Its translation is CASSTGLQGDTEAFF.

The gene calls are TRBV10-3 and TRBJ1-1; 7 bases agree with TRBD1. The germline CDR1 and CDR2 sequences are ENHRY and SYGVKD. Unmatched junction bases numbered 2, after V lost 3 bases and J lost 1 base. The CDR3 spans 14 residues. This CDR3 reads CAISERTGNTEAFF. For the CDR3, the DNA is TGTGCCATCAGTGAAAGGACAGGGAACACTGAAGCTTTCTTT.

The chain joins TRBV11-2 to TRBJ2-7, with D hard to call. The CDR3 length is 14 residues. The germline V gene encodes CDR1 SGHAT and CDR2 FQNNGV. The V end lost 1 base, the J end lost 0 bases, and 7 bases lay between the germline ends. CDR3 nucleotides: TGTGCCAGCAGCTTAGGTACGAGCTCCTACGAGCAGTACTTC. This translates into CASSLGTSSYEQYF.

CDR3 in DNA: TGTGCCAGCAGCTCCGGGGGCTCTGGGGCCAACGTCCTGACTTTC. Translation: CASSSGGSGANVLTF. V is TRBV7-2 and J is TRBJ2-6, with D perhaps TRBD2 (6 bases). Trimming removed 4 bases at V and 0 bases at J, with 7 bases between. CDR1 and CDR2 (germline): SGHTA, FQGNSA. This CDR3 is 15 amino acids long.

This clonotype was seen more than once but under ten times. The chain is built from TRBV6-1 and TRBJ2-7, with D unclear. Trimming stripped 8 bases from V and 2 bases from J, with 10 bases between. Germline CDR1 reads MNHNS; CDR2 reads SASEGT. This CDR3 comprises 12 residues. The CDR3 loop reads CASGYSAYEQYF. In DNA, the CDR3 is TGTGCCAGCGGGTATTCCGCCTACGAGCAGTACTTC.

The chain combines TRBV7-9 with TRBJ1-2, with 10 nucleotides matching TRBD1. V lost 5 bases, J lost 4 bases, and 7 bases stayed unmatched. The germline gives CDR1 SEHNR, CDR2 FQNEAQ (reference sequence). CDR3 length equals 15 residues. The CDR3 sequence is CASSDRDRGRYGYTF. In nucleotides, the CDR3 is TGTGCCAGCAGCGACCGGGACAGGGGTCGCTATGGCTACACCTTC.

This clonotype was seen more than once but under ten times. This rearrangement joins TRBV6-1 to TRBJ2-7; maybe TRBD1 (6 bases). CDR3 size: 14 residues. Germline CDR1 MNHNS, CDR2 SASEGT. Trimming left V 7 bases short and J 5 bases short, with 18 bases between. The CDR3 region has the DNA TGTGCCAGCACCAAACGCCTCCGGACAGACGAGCAGTACTTC. Protein: CASTKRLRTDEQYF.

The CDR3 is CASSQDPLTGWYSPLHF. CDR3 nucleotides: TGCGCCAGCAGCCAAGACCCTCTTACAGGGTGGTATTCACCCCTCCACTTT. This chain links TRBV4-1 with TRBJ1-6; a possible D gene is TRBD1 (6 bases). Per germline, CDR1 MGHRA and CDR2 YSYEKL. The CDR3 is 17 residues long. The germline V and J ends were trimmed by 0 bases and 8 bases, with 17 bases remaining between them.